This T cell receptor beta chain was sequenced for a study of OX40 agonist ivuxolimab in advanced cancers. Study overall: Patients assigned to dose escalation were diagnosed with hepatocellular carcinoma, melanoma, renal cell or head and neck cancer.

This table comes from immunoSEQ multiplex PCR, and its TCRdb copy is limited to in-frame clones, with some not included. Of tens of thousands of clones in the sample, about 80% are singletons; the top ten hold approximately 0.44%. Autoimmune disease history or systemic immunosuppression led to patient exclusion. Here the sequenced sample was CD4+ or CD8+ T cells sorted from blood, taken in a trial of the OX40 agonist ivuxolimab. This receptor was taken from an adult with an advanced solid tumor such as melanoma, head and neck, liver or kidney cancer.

Here the CDR3 reads CASSQKEGAEAFF. CDR3 in DNA: TGTGCCAGCTCACAGAAAGAGGGGGCAGAGGCTTTCTTT. The genes are TRBV18 and TRBJ1-1; 7 positions agree with TRBD1. With V trimmed by 4 bases and J by 11 bases, 10 bases remained unmatched. Germline values: CDR1 KGHSH, CDR2 LQKENI. This CDR3 has 13 amino acids.